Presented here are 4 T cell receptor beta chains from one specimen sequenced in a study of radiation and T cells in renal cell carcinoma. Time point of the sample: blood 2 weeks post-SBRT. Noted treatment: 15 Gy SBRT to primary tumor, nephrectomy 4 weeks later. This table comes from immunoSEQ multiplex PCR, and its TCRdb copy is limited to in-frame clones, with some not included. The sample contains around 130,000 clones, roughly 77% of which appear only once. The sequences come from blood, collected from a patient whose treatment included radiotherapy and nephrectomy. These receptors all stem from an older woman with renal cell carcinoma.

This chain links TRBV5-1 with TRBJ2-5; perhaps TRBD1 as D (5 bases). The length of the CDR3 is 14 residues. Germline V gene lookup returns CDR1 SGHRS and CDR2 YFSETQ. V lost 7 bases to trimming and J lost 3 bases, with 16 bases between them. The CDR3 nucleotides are TGCGCCAGCTTGCCGTCGGGCAGGGAAGAGACCCAGTACTTC. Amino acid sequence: CASLPSGREETQYF.

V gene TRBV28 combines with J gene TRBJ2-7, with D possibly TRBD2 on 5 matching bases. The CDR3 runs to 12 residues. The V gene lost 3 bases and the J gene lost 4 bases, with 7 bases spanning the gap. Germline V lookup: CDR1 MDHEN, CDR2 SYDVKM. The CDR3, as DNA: TGTGCCAGCAGTTTCGAGGGTTACGAGCAGTACTTC. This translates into CASSFEGYEQYF. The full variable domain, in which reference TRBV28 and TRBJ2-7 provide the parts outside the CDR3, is DVKVTQSSRYLVKRTGEKVFLECVQDMDHENMFWYRQDPGLGLRLIYFSYDVKMKEKGDIPEGYSVSREKKERFSLILESASTNQTSMYLCASSFEGYEQYFGPGTRLTVT.

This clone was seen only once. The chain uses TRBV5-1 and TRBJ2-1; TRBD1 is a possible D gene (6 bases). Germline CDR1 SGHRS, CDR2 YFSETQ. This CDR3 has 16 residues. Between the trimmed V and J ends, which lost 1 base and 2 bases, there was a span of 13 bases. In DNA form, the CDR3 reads TGCGCCAGCAGCTTGTCCGCAGGGGTCACCTACAATGAGCAGTTCTTC. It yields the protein CASSLSAGVTYNEQFF. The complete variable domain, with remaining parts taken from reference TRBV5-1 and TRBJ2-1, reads KAGVTQTPRYLIKTRGQQVTLSCSPISGHRSVSWYQQTPGQGLQFLFEYFSETQRNKGNFPGRFSGRQFSNSRSEMNVSTLELGDSALYLCASSLSAGVTYNEQFFGPGTRLTVL.

The CDR3 DNA reads TGTGCCTGGAGTGGTCACCCCCAAGCCTGGGCTGAAGCTTTCTTT. Translated: CAWSGHPQAWAEAFF. The chain uses TRBV30 and TRBJ1-1; D not resolved. The germline gives CDR1 GTSNPN, CDR2 SVGIG (reference sequence). CDR3 length equals 15 residues. V lost 1 base to trimming and J lost 6 bases, with 18 bases between them.